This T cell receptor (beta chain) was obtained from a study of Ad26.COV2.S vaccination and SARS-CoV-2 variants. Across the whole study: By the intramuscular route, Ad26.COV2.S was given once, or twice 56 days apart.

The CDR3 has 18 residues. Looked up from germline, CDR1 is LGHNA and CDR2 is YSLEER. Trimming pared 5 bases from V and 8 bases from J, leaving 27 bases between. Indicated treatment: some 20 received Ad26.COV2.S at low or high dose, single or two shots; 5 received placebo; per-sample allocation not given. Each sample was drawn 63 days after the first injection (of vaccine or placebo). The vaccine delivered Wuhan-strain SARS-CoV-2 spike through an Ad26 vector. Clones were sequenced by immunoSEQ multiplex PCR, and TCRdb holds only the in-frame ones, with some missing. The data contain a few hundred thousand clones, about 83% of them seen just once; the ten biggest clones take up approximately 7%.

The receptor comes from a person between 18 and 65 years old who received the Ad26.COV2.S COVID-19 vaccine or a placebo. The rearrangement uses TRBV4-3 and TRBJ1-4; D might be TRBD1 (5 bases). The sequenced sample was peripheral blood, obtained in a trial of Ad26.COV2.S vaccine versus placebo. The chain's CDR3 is CASSARVGEVLREEKLFF. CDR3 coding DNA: TGCGCCAGCAGCGCCCGGGTAGGGGAGGTTTTAAGAGAAGAAAAACTGTTTTTT.